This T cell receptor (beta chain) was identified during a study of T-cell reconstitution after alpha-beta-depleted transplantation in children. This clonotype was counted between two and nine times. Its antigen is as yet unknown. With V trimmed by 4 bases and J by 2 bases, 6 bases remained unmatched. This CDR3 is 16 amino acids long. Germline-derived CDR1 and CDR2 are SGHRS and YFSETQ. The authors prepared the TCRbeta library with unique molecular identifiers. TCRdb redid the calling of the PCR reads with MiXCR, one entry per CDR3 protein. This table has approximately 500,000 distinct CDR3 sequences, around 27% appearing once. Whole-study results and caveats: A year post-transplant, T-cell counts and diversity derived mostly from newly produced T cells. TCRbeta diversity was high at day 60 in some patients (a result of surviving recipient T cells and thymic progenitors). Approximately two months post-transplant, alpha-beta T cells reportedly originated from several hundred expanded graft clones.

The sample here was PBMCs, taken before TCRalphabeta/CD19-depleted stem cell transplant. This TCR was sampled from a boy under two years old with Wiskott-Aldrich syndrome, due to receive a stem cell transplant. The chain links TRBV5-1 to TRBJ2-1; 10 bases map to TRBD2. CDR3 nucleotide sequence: TGCGCCAGCAGCCACGGGACTAGCGAGACCTACAATGAGCAGTTCTTC. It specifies CASSHGTSETYNEQFF.